These 25 T cell receptor beta chains were all obtained from the same sample, sequenced in a study of T-cell memory formation after mild COVID-19. TCRdb redid the calling of the 5' RACE reads with MiXCR, one entry per CDR3 protein. The data show around 450,000 distinct CDR3 sequences, around 20% seen once. The sample taken for sequencing was PBMCs or a T cell subset sorted from them (not recorded which). Receptors were obtained from an adult woman who had mild COVID-19 (a few samples of this study predate the infection). Cell type and time point are not known.

J is TRBJ1-1 and V is TRBV24-1; 8 bases match TRBD1. The junction had 4 bases not matched to a gene; V was cut back by 3 bases and J by 11 bases. Germline loops: CDR1 KGHDR, CDR2 SFDVKD. CDR3 length equals 12 residues. The CDR3 DNA reads TGTGCCACCAGTGATACGGACAGGGATGCTTTCTTT. Its translation is CATSDTDRDAFF.

This clonotype was observed a handful of times. This rearrangement joins TRBV6-5 to TRBJ2-7, with TRBD2 matching 9 bases. V lost 8 bases and J lost 7; bases outside the gene matches: 6. CDR1 and CDR2 from the germline V gene are MNHEY and SVGAGI. The CDR3 is 12 residues long. The CDR3 bases are TGTGCCAGCCTTAGCGGGAGAGGTGAGCAGTACTTC. It is translated as CASLSGRGEQYF.

The chain has TRBV20-1 and TRBJ1-4, with 9 bases matching TRBD1. V dropped 2 bases and J dropped 4; count of bases not matched to a gene: 11. CDR3 size: 17 residues. Germline CDR1 reads DFQATT; CDR2 reads SNEGSKA (reference sequence). CDR3 sequence: CSARPDPGTGFNEKLFF. In nucleotides, the CDR3 is TGCAGTGCTAGACCCGACCCAGGGACAGGGTTTAATGAAAAACTGTTTTTT.

This clonotype was seen a handful of times. The genes are TRBV11-2 and TRBJ2-3; the match to TRBD2 covers 8 bases. Germline V gene lookup returns CDR1 SGHAT and CDR2 FQNNGV. This CDR3 region has 17 residues. Trimming took 0 bases from V and 4 from J; bases not matched to a gene: 9. CDR3 DNA sequence: TGTGCCAGCAGCTTAGAGCGTTGGAAAGCGGGAGCAGATACGCAGTATTTT. It is translated as CASSLERWKAGADTQYF.

This clonotype showed up just a few times. This chain uses TRBV19 with TRBJ2-7, with D possibly matching TRBD1 (5 bases). The CDR3 is 15 amino acids. Trimming removed 3 bases at V and 2 bases at J, with 14 bases between. CDR1 LNHDA and CDR2 SQIVND come from the germline V gene (reference sequence). CDR3 loop: CASSIQGVGAYEQYF. The CDR3 coding sequence is TGTGCCAGTAGTATTCAAGGGGTAGGGGCCTACGAGCAGTACTTC.

This clonotype has more than one count but fewer than ten. The gene calls are TRBV6-5 and TRBJ1-1, with D unresolved. This CDR3 region has 13 residues. Germline V gene lookup returns CDR1 MNHEY and CDR2 SVGAGI. Between the trimmed V and J ends, which lost 2 bases and 5 bases, there was a span of 9 bases. The DNA for the CDR3 is TGTGCCAGCAGTTACATCTCCGAAACTGAAGCTTTCTTT. Protein: CASSYISETEAFF.

There are a few counts of this clonotype. V gene TRBV3-1 combines with J gene TRBJ1-1; D possibly corresponds to TRBD1 (5 bases). The CDR3 extends over 14 amino acids. Germline CDR1 reads LGHDT; CDR2 reads YNNKEL (reference sequence). Trimming left V 3 bases short and J 0 bases short, with 8 bases between. Here the CDR3 reads CASSHLTVNTEAFF. In DNA form, the CDR3 reads TGTGCCAGCAGCCACTTGACAGTGAACACTGAAGCTTTCTTT.

The chain joins TRBV20-1 to TRBJ2-2; TRBD2 aligns across 9 bases. The CDR3 contains 17 residues. From germline, CDR1 is DFQATT and CDR2 SNEGSKA (reference sequence). V was clipped by 0 bases and J by 0 bases; unmatched bases: 5. CDR3 sequence: CSARDRLAGSNTGELFF. The CDR3 nucleotides read TGCAGTGCTAGAGATCGGCTAGCGGGATCGAACACCGGGGAGCTGTTTTTT.

There are a few counts of this clonotype. The rearrangement links TRBV5-1 to TRBJ2-5, with 7 nucleotides matching TRBD2. This CDR3 is built from 16 residues. J was trimmed by 4 bases and V by 4 bases; bases with no gene match: 13. Per germline, CDR1 SGHRS and CDR2 YFSETQ. CDR3 DNA: TGCGCCAGCAGCCCCGGGCAAGCTTCTAGCGGAGAGACCCAGTACTTC. It codes for CASSPGQASSGETQYF.

In this sample, this clonotype turned up a few times. The genes are TRBV11-2 and TRBJ1-1, with D perhaps TRBD1 (5 bases). Per germline, CDR1 SGHAT and CDR2 FQNNGV. The CDR3 runs 18 residues. V was pared by 3 bases and J by 0 bases, with 20 bases between. The CDR3 reads CASSLGLTGYGLNTEAFF. The CDR3 DNA follows: TGTGCCAGCAGCTTGGGCCTCACAGGTTATGGATTGAACACTGAAGCTTTCTTT.

The V and J genes are TRBV6-2 or TRBV6-3 and TRBJ2-2, with TRBD1 matching 7 bases. V was clipped by 6 bases and J by 4 bases; unmatched bases: 14. The CDR3 consists of 17 residues. Germline CDR1 and CDR2: MNHEY and SVGEGT. The CDR3 loop is CASRPLLPGTATGELFF. CDR3 DNA sequence: TGTGCCAGCAGACCGCTACTCCCCGGGACAGCCACCGGGGAGCTGTTTTTT.

J is TRBJ1-1 and V is TRBV14; a weak D match, TRBD1 (5 bases). The CDR3 consists of 17 residues. Germline CDR1 and CDR2: SGHDN and FVKESK. The V end lost 1 base, the J end lost 6 bases, and 21 bases lay between the germline ends. The CDR3: CASSQGGATSSFPEAFF. The CDR3 DNA is TGTGCCAGCAGCCAAGGCGGGGCCACTTCGTCCTTCCCTGAAGCTTTCTTT.

The J gene is TRBJ1-1, the V gene TRBV15; D may be TRBD1 (6 bases). Trimming took off 5 bases at V and 0 bases at J, with 13 bases between the two ends. CDR3 length: 15 amino acids. Germline V gene data show CDR1 as LNHNV and CDR2 as YYDKDF (reference sequence). As DNA, the CDR3 is TGTGCCACCAGCCGAGGGAGGGGGGTGAACACTGAAGCTTTCTTT. Amino acid sequence: CATSRGRGVNTEAFF. Using reference TRBV15 and TRBJ1-1 for the parts outside the CDR3, the full variable domain is DAMVIQNPRYQVTQFGKPVTLSCSQTLNHNVMYWYQQKSSQAPKLLFHYYDKDFNNEADTPDNFQSRRPNTSFCFLDIRSPGLGDTAMYLCATSRGRGVNTEAFFGQGTRLTVV.

The J gene is TRBJ2-3, the V gene TRBV9, with 12 bases aligning to TRBD2. Germline trimming cut 4 bases from V and 0 bases from J; bases unmatched to any gene: 12. This CDR3 is built from 19 residues. Germline CDR1 reads SGDLS; CDR2 reads YYNGEE. The CDR3 loop is CASSRLAGVFPSSTDTQYF. The CDR3 DNA sequence: TGTGCCAGCAGCCGACTAGCGGGGGTTTTTCCCTCTAGCACAGATACGCAGTATTTT.

The chain couples TRBV3-1 to TRBJ2-7; no firm D call. The V end lost 0 bases, the J end lost 5 bases, and 11 bases lay between the germline ends. The CDR3 is 14 residues long. CDR1 is LGHDT, CDR2 YNNKEL, per germline (reference sequence). The chain's CDR3 is CASSQDVGSHEQYF. CDR3 nucleotides: TGTGCCAGCAGCCAAGATGTGGGGTCCCACGAGCAGTACTTC.

V gene TRBV30 combines with J gene TRBJ2-1, with unresolved D. The CDR3 is 10 residues long. Trimming took off 1 base at V and 8 bases at J, with 3 bases between the two ends. Germline assignment: CDR1 GTSNPN and CDR2 SVGIG (reference sequence). The CDR3 loop reads CAWSGYEQFF. The CDR3 DNA is TGTGCCTGGAGTGGTTATGAGCAGTTCTTC.

The gene calls are TRBV12-3 or TRBV12-4 and TRBJ2-7, with TRBD1 matching 7 bases. V lost 4 bases, J lost 3 bases, and 3 bases stayed unmatched. The CDR3 totals 13 residues. CDR3 in amino acids: CASSSTGLYEQYF. CDR3 in DNA: TGTGCCAGCAGTTCGACAGGGCTCTACGAGCAGTACTTC.

In this sample, this clonotype turned up a few times. The chain has TRBV20-1 and TRBJ1-1, with 8 bases fitting TRBD1. V shed 3 bases and J 4 bases; nucleotides not matched to a gene: 4. Germline-derived CDR1 and CDR2 are DFQATT and SNEGSKA (reference sequence). The CDR3 length is 13 residues. As DNA, the CDR3 is TGCAGTGCTAGCAGGGGGCGGGCCACTGAAGCTTTCTTT. Its protein is CSASRGRATEAFF.

The chain recombines TRBV20-1 with TRBJ2-7; TRBD1 or TRBD2 may be the D gene (5 bases each). V was clipped by 6 bases and J by 3 bases, with 15 bases between them. This CDR3 has 13 residues. From germline, CDR1 is DFQATT and CDR2 SNEGSKA (reference sequence). In nucleotides, the CDR3 is TGCAGTGCCGGGGCCGGGCTGGGCTACGAGCAGTACTTC. It codes for CSAGAGLGYEQYF.

This clonotype was observed a single time. This chain joins TRBV20-1 and TRBJ2-1; 7 bases align to TRBD2. The CDR3 length is 15 residues. V was clipped by 5 bases and J by 7 bases; unmatched bases: 14. Germline V gene lookup returns CDR1 DFQATT and CDR2 SNEGSKA (reference sequence). The CDR3 nucleotides are TGCAGTGCTGGCCGGGGAGGGTCCCTTCGGAATGAGCAGTTCTTC. It codes for CSAGRGGSLRNEQFF.

Only a few counts were recorded for this clonotype. The rearrangement links TRBV4-3 to TRBJ2-5; possibly TRBD1 or TRBD2 for D (5 bases each). The CDR3 contains 17 residues. Between the trimmed V and J ends, which lost 0 bases and 4 bases, there was a span of 18 bases. CDR1 is LGHNA, CDR2 YSLEER, per germline. CDR3 loop: CASSQDLPNRGGETQYF. The DNA of the CDR3 is TGCGCCAGCAGCCAAGATTTACCCAATCGTGGGGGAGAGACCCAGTACTTC.

The chain recombines TRBV7-9 with TRBJ2-7; 14 nucleotides align to TRBD2. From germline, CDR1 is SEHNR and CDR2 FQNEAQ (reference sequence). The V segment lost 5 bases and the J segment 2 bases; nucleotides outside the gene matches: 8. The CDR3 loop spans 17 amino acids. The CDR3 loop reads CASSRGTSGSHTYEQYF. The CDR3 bases are TGTGCCAGCAGCCGAGGGACTAGCGGGAGCCACACCTACGAGCAGTACTTC.

This clonotype was seen a handful of times. The chain joins TRBV27 to TRBJ2-5; 8 positions match TRBD1. Germline trimming cut 3 bases from V and 4 bases from J; bases unmatched to any gene: 13. The germline V gene encodes CDR1 MNHEY and CDR2 SMNVEV (reference sequence). CDR3 length equals 17 residues. The CDR3 region has the DNA TGTGCCAGCAGTTTCCGGGTAGGACAGGGACGAGGAGAGACCCAGTACTTC. It is translated as CASSFRVGQGRGETQYF.

The V and J genes are TRBV15 and TRBJ1-1; D remains unclear. V was clipped by 0 bases and J by 7 bases, with 9 bases between them. The germline V gene has CDR1 LNHNV and CDR2 YYDKDF (reference sequence). The CDR3 is 13 amino acids. Here the CDR3 DNA reads TGTGCCACCAGCAGAGATCTAGGGCTTGAAGCTTTCTTT. This sequence encodes CATSRDLGLEAFF.

The V and J genes are TRBV12-3 or TRBV12-4 and TRBJ1-1; D uncertain. V was trimmed by 6 bases and J by 5 bases, leaving 13 bases between them. This CDR3 has 13 amino acids. This chain's CDR3 is CASRLGKGTEAFF. CDR3 DNA sequence: TGTGCCAGCAGGTTGGGGAAGGGAACTGAAGCTTTCTTT.